These 11 T cell receptor beta chains were all obtained from the same sample, sequenced in a study of vaccination and CD4 T cells after COVID-19. This sample's treatment: roughly ten-day PBMC culture with coronavirus spike peptide pools or control peptides (ViraFEST assay). No antigen has been identified for these receptors. The Oncomine TCR Beta short-read assay sequenced DNA from cultured CD4+ T cells. TCRdb analysed the PCR reads with MiXCR anew, one entry per CDR3 protein. This table holds over 10,000 distinct CDR3 sequences, approximately 75% found once. The sequenced material came from CD4+ T cells from blood, cultured in vitro. Every receptor here comes from a human donor who had recovered from COVID-19.

The sample holds one count of this clonotype. This chain joins TRBV2 and TRBJ1-5; maybe TRBD1 (6 bases). The CDR3 spans 15 residues. Germline CDR1 and CDR2: SNHLY and FYNNEI. Trimming took off 3 bases at V and 3 bases at J, with 12 bases between the two ends. For the CDR3, the DNA is TGTGCCAGCAGTGACAAACAGGGCTACAATCAGCCCCAGCATTTT. Translation gives CASSDKQGYNQPQHF.

The chain uses TRBV20-1 and TRBJ1-6; TRBD1 is a possible D gene (5 bases). CDR3 length equals 14 residues. The V end was cut by 0 bases, the J end by 7 bases, with 10 bases between. The germline V gene has CDR1 DFQATT and CDR2 SNEGSKA (reference sequence). CDR3 bases: TGCAGTGCTAGAGACGGCAGGGTCAATTCACCCCTCCACTTT. It is translated as CSARDGRVNSPLHF.

V gene TRBV28 combines with J gene TRBJ1-5; D not certain. Germline CDR1 is MDHEN and CDR2 is SYDVKM. The CDR3 runs 12 residues. Trimming left V 6 bases short and J 0 bases short, with 3 bases between. The DNA of the CDR3 is TGTGCCAGCAGGGTTAGCAATCAGCCCCAGCATTTT. As protein: CASRVSNQPQHF.

The chain is built from TRBV18 and TRBJ1-3, with a possible D match to TRBD1 (5 bases). From germline, CDR1 is KGHSH and CDR2 LQKENI. Trimming left V 4 bases short and J 8 bases short, with 12 bases between. This CDR3 is built from 13 residues. The CDR3 region is CASSLNLGDTIYF. As DNA, the CDR3 is TGTGCCAGCTCACTAAACCTAGGGGACACCATATATTTT. Combining the CDR3 with reference TRBV18 and TRBJ1-3 gives the whole variable domain NAGVMQNPRHLVRRRGQEARLRCSPMKGHSHVYWYRQLPEEGLKFMVYLQKENIIDESGMPKERFSAEFPKEGPSILRIQQVVRGDSAAYFCASSLNLGDTIYFGEGSWLTVV.

The V gene is TRBV20-1, the J gene TRBJ1-2; D gene ambiguous. This CDR3 spans 12 amino acids. Trimming shortened V by 6 bases and J by 6 bases, and 14 bases separated the two germline ends. Looked up from germline, CDR1 is DFQATT and CDR2 is SNEGSKA (reference sequence). CDR3 loop: CSALSGFDGYTF. The CDR3 coding sequence is TGCAGTGCCCTCTCGGGTTTCGATGGCTACACCTTC.

The V and J genes are TRBV6-1 and TRBJ1-1; perhaps TRBD1 as D (5 bases). Germline loops: CDR1 MNHNS, CDR2 SASEGT. CDR3 length: 13 amino acids. V dropped 10 bases and J dropped 3 bases, with 15 bases sitting between them. The CDR3 loop reads CATQGPRDTEAFF. CDR3 nucleotides: TGTGCCACCCAAGGGCCCAGGGACACTGAAGCTTTCTTT.

This chain links TRBV6-1 with TRBJ1-1; possibly TRBD1 for D (5 bases). CDR1 and CDR2 (germline): MNHNS, SASEGT. With 7 bases removed from V and 4 bases from J, the gap between germline ends came to 19 bases. This CDR3 is built from 15 residues. The CDR3 DNA sequence: TGTGCCAGCAACAACCCTAGAGGAGGGACCACTGAAGCTTTCTTT. Its translation is CASNNPRGGTTEAFF.

The gene calls are TRBV6-2 or TRBV6-3 and TRBJ1-5; D unresolved. Trimming cost V 0 bases and J 0 bases, with 9 bases left between them. There are 16 residues in the CDR3. The germline gives CDR1 MNHEY, CDR2 SVGEGT. The CDR3 DNA is TGTGCCAGCAGTTACTCGAGACGGACTAGCAATCAGCCCCAGCATTTT. It codes for CASSYSRRTSNQPQHF.

A few counts support this clonotype. This CDR3 reads CSARDPLTTVRGYTF. CDR3 sequence (DNA): TGCAGTGCTAGAGATCCCCTAACGACAGTTCGGGGCTACACCTTC. V usage is TRBV20-1 and J usage is TRBJ1-2; D is possibly TRBD1 (5 bases). The CDR3 has 15 residues. Germline V gives CDR1 DFQATT, CDR2 SNEGSKA (reference sequence). Deletions cut 0 bases from V and 8 bases from J, with 19 bases between.

The chain employs TRBV7-2 and TRBJ1-6, with D possibly being TRBD1 (6 bases). The germline V gene encodes CDR1 SGHTA and CDR2 FQGNSA. This CDR3 has 15 amino acids. The ends were cut back, 0 bases at V and 10 bases at J, with 13 bases in the middle. Here the CDR3 DNA reads TGTGCCAGCAGCTTAGCCGGACAGAGGCGGTCACCCCTCCACTTT. This gives the protein CASSLAGQRRSPLHF.

The J gene is TRBJ1-1, the V gene TRBV6-5; D is perhaps TRBD1 (5 bases). In germline, CDR1 is MNHEY, CDR2 SVGAGI. Between the trimmed V and J ends, which lost 2 bases and 5 bases, there was a span of 15 bases. CDR3 length equals 15 residues. This chain's CDR3 is CASSYVRGGGTEAFF. The CDR3 DNA reads TGTGCCAGCAGTTACGTAAGGGGCGGAGGAACTGAAGCTTTCTTT.